The next 2 T cell receptor beta chains were all read from a single sample in a study of blood T cells in healthy people across ages. The authors ran a second PCR of roughly 6 to 12 cycles using a sample-barcoded 5' primer and a J-beta primer mix. Via MiXCR, TCRdb re-called the 5' RACE reads, giving one row per CDR3 protein. The repertoire includes over 500,000 distinct CDR3 sequences, approximately 26% of them detected once, and over 3.5% sits in the top ten. The same data also went into a second study, on T cells of mothers and their children.

Sequenced input: blood. These receptors came from a boy aged 2 to 10 in good health.

The V and J genes are TRBV11-2 and TRBJ1-2, with 7 positions matching TRBD1. Germline-derived CDR1 and CDR2 are SGHAT and FQNNGV. V was pared by 3 bases and J by 8 bases, with 6 bases of the junction left unmatched. This CDR3 has 13 residues. CDR3 DNA sequence: TGTGCCAGCAGCTTGGACAGGACGGGGGGCTACACCTTC. It is translated as CASSLDRTGGYTF.

This clonotype showed up just a few times. V usage is TRBV6-2 or TRBV6-3 and J usage is TRBJ2-7; 7 bases agree with TRBD1. CDR1 and CDR2 (germline): MNHEY, SVGEGT. The V segment lost 5 bases and the J segment 2 bases; nucleotides outside the gene matches: 15. This CDR3 has 17 residues. The CDR3 spells CASSPLGPGQMAYEQYF. The DNA of the CDR3 is TGTGCCAGCAGTCCCCTCGGGCCGGGACAGATGGCCTACGAGCAGTACTTC.